This passage covers 15 T cell receptor beta chains from one sample sequenced in a study of cytomegalovirus exposure and HLA in healthy donors. This table comes from immunoSEQ multiplex PCR, and its TCRdb copy is limited to in-frame clones, with some not included. The sample lists about 98,000 clones; approximately 88% were seen once. Sequencing was done on a sample of PBMCs. The receptors stem from a woman younger than 45 in good health and CMV-seronegative.

This sequence joins TRBV2 and TRBJ1-3, with unresolved D. Germline V gene data show CDR1 as SNHLY and CDR2 as FYNNEI. This CDR3 has 13 amino acids. CDR3 region: CGPLRDSGNTIYF. The CDR3 DNA reads as TGTGGCCCCCTGCGGGACTCTGGAAACACCATATATTTT.

This clone was recorded only once. The chain couples TRBV6-5 to TRBJ2-6, with D tentatively TRBD2 (5 bases). Germline V gives CDR1 MNHEY, CDR2 SVGAGI. Trimming took off 9 bases at V and 2 bases at J, with 11 bases between the two ends. The CDR3 extends over 14 amino acids. The CDR3 reads CASSGGAGANVLTF. CDR3 DNA sequence: TGTGCCAGTTCCGGAGGAGCTGGGGCCAACGTCCTGACTTTC.

The chain recombines TRBV18 with TRBJ2-7; TRBD2 matches 8 bases. V dropped 4 bases and J dropped 6; count of bases not matched to a gene: 8. This CDR3 has 14 amino acids. The germline CDR1 and CDR2 sequences are KGHSH and LQKENI. The CDR3 bases are TGTGCCAGCTCACAGGGTTTAGCGGGAACCGAGCAGTACTTC. Amino acids: CASSQGLAGTEQYF.

This clone was picked up one time. The rearrangement uses TRBV7-8 and TRBJ2-7, with TRBD2 as a possible D gene (5 bases). V lost 6 bases, J lost 3 bases, and 9 bases lay in between. Germline values: CDR1 SGHVS, CDR2 FQNEAQ. The CDR3 extends over 12 amino acids. CDR3 loop: CASRLGGYEQYF. The CDR3 DNA is TGTGCCAGCAGACTTGGAGGCTACGAGCAGTACTTC.

The chain couples TRBV6-5 to TRBJ1-1, with D perhaps matching TRBD1 (6 bases). Looked up from germline, CDR1 is MNHEY and CDR2 is SVGAGI. With 5 bases removed from V and 5 bases from J, the gap between germline ends came to 12 bases. The CDR3 totals 13 residues. The CDR3 protein is CASSRTEWTEAFF. The DNA of the CDR3 is TGTGCCAGCAGTCGGACAGAATGGACTGAAGCTTTCTTT.

V usage is TRBV19 and J usage is TRBJ1-2; 7 nucleotides match TRBD1. The CDR3 is 13 amino acids. The germline V gene encodes CDR1 LNHDA and CDR2 SQIVND (reference sequence). The junction had 3 bases not matched to a gene; V was cut back by 6 bases and J by 2 bases. CDR3 protein: CASRLTGNYGYTF. The DNA of the CDR3 is TGTGCCAGTAGGCTGACAGGGAACTATGGCTACACCTTC.

The chain joins TRBV9 to TRBJ1-3; the D gene is possibly TRBD1 (6 bases). The CDR3 loop spans 16 amino acids. Trimming took off 4 bases at V and 1 base at J, with 15 bases between the two ends. The germline CDR1 and CDR2 sequences are SGDLS and YYNGEE. The CDR3 region has the DNA TGTGCCAGCAGCCGTCCCACAGGGCTTTCTGGAAACACCATATATTTT. Its protein is CASSRPTGLSGNTIYF.

The J gene is TRBJ2-7, the V gene TRBV6-6; 8 bases map to TRBD1. V was pared by 7 bases and J by 6 bases, with 11 bases of the junction left unmatched. CDR1 MNHNY and CDR2 SVGAGI come from the germline V gene (reference sequence). This CDR3 contains 14 residues. CDR3 nucleotides: TGTGCCAGCACCTATACCGACAGGGGAGGCGAGCAGTACTTC. Amino acid sequence: CASTYTDRGGEQYF.

The chain combines TRBV7-3 with TRBJ1-1; the match to TRBD1 covers 7 bases. The CDR3 is made up of 15 amino acids. V dropped 5 bases and J dropped 7; count of bases not matched to a gene: 13. Germline V gene lookup returns CDR1 SGHTA and CDR2 FQGTGA. CDR3 bases: TGTGCCAGCAGCCAGGTTGGAGGACAGGCACGTGAAGCTTTCTTT. Its translation is CASSQVGGQAREAFF.

This sequence joins TRBV5-6 and TRBJ1-5; 7 bases line up with TRBD1. J lost 2 bases, V lost 1 base, and 9 bases had no gene match. Germline lookup yields CDR1 SGHDT and CDR2 YYEEEE. The CDR3 covers 17 residues. CDR3 DNA: TGTGCCAGCAGCTTGCCCGACAGGGCAATTCGCAATCAGCCCCAGCATTTT. Translation: CASSLPDRAIRNQPQHF.

The V and J genes are TRBV28 and TRBJ1-4; D ambiguous. The CDR3 consists of 14 residues. The V end lost 3 bases, the J end lost 8 bases, and 13 bases lay between the germline ends. Germline values: CDR1 MDHEN, CDR2 SYDVKM. The CDR3 nucleotides are TGTGCCAGCAGTTTCTCGGGTTTAGGCGAAAAACTGTTTTTT. Its protein product is CASSFSGLGEKLFF. Together with reference TRBV28 and TRBJ1-4, the CDR3 gives the full variable domain: DVKVTQSSRYLVKRTGEKVFLECVQDMDHENMFWYRQDPGLGLRLIYFSYDVKMKEKGDIPEGYSVSREKKERFSLILESASTNQTSMYLCASSFSGLGEKLFFGSGTQLSVL.

The chain has TRBV5-1 and TRBJ1-6; 8 bases are a match to TRBD1. The CDR3 runs to 15 residues. The ends lost 0 bases at V and 10 bases at J; junction bases unmatched: 6. In germline, CDR1 is SGHRS, CDR2 YFSETQ. The CDR3 sequence: CASSLDTGGSSPLHF. The CDR3 DNA follows: TGCGCCAGCAGCTTGGATACAGGGGGATCATCACCCCTCCACTTT.

The genes are TRBV29-1 and TRBJ2-3, with TRBD2 matching over 13 bases. The ends lost 5 bases at V and 4 bases at J; junction bases unmatched: 6. The length of the CDR3 is 15 residues. The germline CDR1 and CDR2 sequences are SQVTM and ANQGSEA. This CDR3 reads CSVQLAGGRADTQYF. The CDR3 DNA sequence: TGCAGCGTTCAACTAGCGGGAGGGCGGGCAGATACGCAGTATTTT.

This clone was seen a few times. The gene calls are TRBV14 and TRBJ1-1, with 7 bases identical to TRBD1. The CDR3 totals 14 residues. Per germline, CDR1 SGHDN and CDR2 FVKESK. V was clipped by 8 bases and J by 4 bases; unmatched bases: 10. The CDR3 region has the DNA TGTGCCAGCCACGGCGGGACAGCAGGCACTGAAGCTTTCTTT. Its protein product is CASHGGTAGTEAFF.

V gene TRBV12-5 combines with J gene TRBJ1-2, with TRBD1 as a possible D gene (6 bases). The V gene's germline CDR1 is LGHNT and CDR2 FRNRAP. The CDR3 contains 19 residues. V was shortened by 4 bases and J by 0 bases, with 24 bases between the two germline ends. The DNA of the CDR3 is TGTGCTAGTGGTTCCAAAGGGACATTCTTAGGAACCCCTAACTATGGCTACACCTTC. It translates to CASGSKGTFLGTPNYGYTF.